This TCR beta chain was identified in a study of blood T cell repertoires in COVID-19. Turning to the study itself: Both acute and convalescent COVID-19 samples were obtained from the United States, Italy and Spain. Sources were T cells, B-cell-depleted T cells, or PBMCs; the material itself was cDNA or gDNA.

Germline CDR1 SGHRS, CDR2 YFSETQ. The CDR3 spans 14 residues. V shed 4 bases and J shed 8 bases, with 15 bases lying between them. Authors' data handling: Cell counts per sample came from amplifying reference gene primers. The method was immunoSEQ multiplex PCR; TCRdb's version includes in-frame clones alone and lacks a portion of them. V, J and clone size were drawn from that table, and D and trimming were deduced from the DNA. The data contain roughly 78,000 clones, 88% of them singletons. The chain carries TRBV5-1 and TRBJ1-4; tentative D call: TRBD1 (5 bases). The sequence was obtained from a man aged 45-60 years with acute or convalescent COVID-19. The sample was peripheral blood. Here the CDR3 DNA reads TGCGCCAGCAGCGCCACCACCGGACAAGAAAAACTGTTTTTT. It encodes CASSATTGQEKLFF.